Listed below are T cell receptor beta chains from one sample, sequenced in a study of blood T cell repertoires in COVID-19. Sequenced by immunoSEQ multiplex PCR; TCRdb stores in-frame clones only, minus some. The sample holds some 140,000 clones, roughly 80% seen once. The sequenced material came from PBMCs or T cells enriched from blood (not recorded which). The receptors originated from a man aged 40-49 years with acute COVID-19. Both conserved end residues are trimmed from each CDR3. Fields, in order: V gene, J gene, CDR3 protein.

V: TRBV10-3
J: TRBJ1-5
CDR3: ASGRDSNQPQH

V: TRBV19
J: TRBJ2-7
CDR3: ASRSGQGDDEQY

V: TRBV6-5
J: TRBJ2-7
CDR3: ASTPDGGFSYEQY

V: TRBV20-1
J: TRBJ1-5
CDR3: SASGGPQH

V: TRBV19
J: TRBJ2-1
CDR3: ASSSVSGGAHEQF

V: TRBV27
J: TRBJ1-5
CDR3: ASFNRQGPPVEPQH

V: TRBV6-5
J: TRBJ1-6
CDR3: ASSYGAGQGGSPLH

V: TRBV11-3
J: TRBJ2-1
CDR3: ASSLGGVDTYEQF

V: TRBV2
J: TRBJ1-2
CDR3: ASTAEADGYT

V: TRBV19
J: TRBJ2-1
CDR3: ASMGDFYNEQF

V: TRBV27
J: TRBJ2-4
CDR3: ASSSTGVGNIQY

V: TRBV10-1
J: TRBJ2-7
CDR3: ASSEGLAEEQY

V: TRBV6-5
J: TRBJ1-2
CDR3: ASSLPGQGYGYT

V: TRBV7-2
J: TRBJ1-3
CDR3: ASSITGISGNTIY

V: TRBV5-1
J: TRBJ1-5
CDR3: ASSLGPNQPQH

V: TRBV2
J: TRBJ2-7
CDR3: ASSSFSGPYEQY

V: TRBV18
J: TRBJ2-1
CDR3: ASSPPSSNEQF

V: TRBV28
J: TRBJ2-1
CDR3: ASTLGRAYNEQF

V: TRBV9
J: TRBJ1-2
CDR3: ASSPGQPLNYGYT

V: TRBV30
J: TRBJ1-1
CDR3: AWSAQSEGAGTEAF

V: TRBV18
J: TRBJ2-3
CDR3: ASSPAAGTDTQY

V: TRBV14
J: TRBJ1-4
CDR3: ASSQLAISTNEKLF

V: TRBV19
J: TRBJ2-7
CDR3: ASSIVGTPSYEQY

V: TRBV6-1
J: TRBJ1-6
CDR3: ASSEQGTYNSPLH

V: TRBV19
J: TRBJ1-2
CDR3: ASSIGTEYGYT

V: TRBV7-9
J: TRBJ1-4
CDR3: ASSLGVGDRGEKLF

V: TRBV30
J: TRBJ1-4
CDR3: AWSRTDGDKCF

V: TRBV28
J: TRBJ1-5
CDR3: ASKGAQPQH

V: TRBV6-5
J: TRBJ1-2
CDR3: ASSYSRLNYGYT